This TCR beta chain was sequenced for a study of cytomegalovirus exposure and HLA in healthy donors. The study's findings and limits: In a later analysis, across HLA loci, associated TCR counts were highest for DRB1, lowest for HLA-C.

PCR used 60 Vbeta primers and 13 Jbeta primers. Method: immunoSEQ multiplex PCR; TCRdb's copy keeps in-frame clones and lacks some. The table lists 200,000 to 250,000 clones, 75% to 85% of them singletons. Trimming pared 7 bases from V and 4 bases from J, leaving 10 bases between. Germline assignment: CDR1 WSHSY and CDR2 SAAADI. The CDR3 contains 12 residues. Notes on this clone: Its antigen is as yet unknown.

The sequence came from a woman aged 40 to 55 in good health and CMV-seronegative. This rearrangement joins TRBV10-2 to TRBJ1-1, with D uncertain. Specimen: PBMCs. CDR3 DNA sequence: TGCGCCAGCAATCGCGGTGGCACTGAAGCTTTCTTT. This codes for CASNRGGTEAFF.